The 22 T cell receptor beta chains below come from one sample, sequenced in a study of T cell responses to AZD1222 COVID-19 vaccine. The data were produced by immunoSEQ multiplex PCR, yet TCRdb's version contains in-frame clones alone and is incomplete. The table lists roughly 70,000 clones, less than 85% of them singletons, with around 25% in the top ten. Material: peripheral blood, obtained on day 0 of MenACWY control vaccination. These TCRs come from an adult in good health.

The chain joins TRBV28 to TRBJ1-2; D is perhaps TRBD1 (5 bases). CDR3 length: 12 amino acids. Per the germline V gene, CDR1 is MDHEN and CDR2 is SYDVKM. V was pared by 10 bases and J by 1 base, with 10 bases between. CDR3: CATETDNYGYTF. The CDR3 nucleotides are TGTGCCACCGAGACAGATAACTATGGCTACACCTTC.

The DNA of the CDR3 is TGCGCCAGCAGCTTGTTCACAGGACGACAAGAGACCCAGTACTTC. Protein sequence: CASSLFTGRQETQYF. J is TRBJ2-5 and V is TRBV5-1; D possibly corresponds to TRBD1 (5 bases). Trimming stripped 1 base from V and 2 bases from J, with 12 bases between. CDR1 and CDR2 from the germline V gene are SGHRS and YFSETQ. This CDR3 is built from 15 residues.

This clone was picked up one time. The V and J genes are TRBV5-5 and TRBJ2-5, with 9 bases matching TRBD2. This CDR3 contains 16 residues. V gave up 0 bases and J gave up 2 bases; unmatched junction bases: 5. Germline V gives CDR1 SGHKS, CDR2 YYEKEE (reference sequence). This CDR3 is CASSLDSGGSQETQYF. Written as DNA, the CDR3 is TGTGCCAGCAGCTTGGATAGCGGGGGTTCTCAAGAGACCCAGTACTTC.

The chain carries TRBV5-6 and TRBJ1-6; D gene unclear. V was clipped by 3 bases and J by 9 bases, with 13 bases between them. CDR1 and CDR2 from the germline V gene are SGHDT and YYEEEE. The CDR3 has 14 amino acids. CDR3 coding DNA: TGTGCCAGCAGCTCTTTCGTAGCGGCTTCACCCCTCCACTTT. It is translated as CASSSFVAASPLHF. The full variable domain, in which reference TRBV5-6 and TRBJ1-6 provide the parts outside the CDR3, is DAGVTQSPTHLIKTRGQQVTLRCSPKSGHDTVSWYQQALGQGPQFIFQYYEEEERQRGNFPDRFSGHQFPNYSSELNVNALLLGDSALYLCASSSFVAASPLHFGNGTRLTVT.

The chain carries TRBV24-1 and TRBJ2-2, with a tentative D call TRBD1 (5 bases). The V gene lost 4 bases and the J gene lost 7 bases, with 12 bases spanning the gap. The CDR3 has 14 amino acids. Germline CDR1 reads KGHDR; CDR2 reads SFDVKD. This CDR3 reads CATSESQGDGELFF. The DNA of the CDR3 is TGTGCCACCAGTGAGTCCCAGGGTGACGGGGAGCTGTTTTTT.

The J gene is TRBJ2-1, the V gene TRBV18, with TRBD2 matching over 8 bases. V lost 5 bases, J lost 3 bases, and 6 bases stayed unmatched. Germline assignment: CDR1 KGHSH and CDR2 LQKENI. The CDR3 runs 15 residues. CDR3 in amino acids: CASSSGGGLYNEQFF. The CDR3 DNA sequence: TGTGCCAGCTCATCGGGGGGGGGCCTCTACAATGAGCAGTTCTTC.

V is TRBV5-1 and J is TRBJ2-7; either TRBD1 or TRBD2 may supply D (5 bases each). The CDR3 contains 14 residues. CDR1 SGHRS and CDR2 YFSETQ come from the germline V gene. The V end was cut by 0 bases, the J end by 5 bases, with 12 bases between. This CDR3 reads CASSLGGKDNEQYF. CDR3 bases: TGCGCCAGCAGCTTGGGGGGGAAGGACAACGAGCAGTACTTC. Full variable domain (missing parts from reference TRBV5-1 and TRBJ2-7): KAGVTQTPRYLIKTRGQQVTLSCSPISGHRSVSWYQQTPGQGLQFLFEYFSETQRNKGNFPGRFSGRQFSNSRSEMNVSTLELGDSALYLCASSLGGKDNEQYFGPGTRLTVT.

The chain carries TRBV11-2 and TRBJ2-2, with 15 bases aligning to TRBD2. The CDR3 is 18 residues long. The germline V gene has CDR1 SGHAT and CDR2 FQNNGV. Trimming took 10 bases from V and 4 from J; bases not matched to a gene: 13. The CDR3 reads CATSPRLGLAGGTGELFF. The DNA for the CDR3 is TGTGCCACCTCCCCCAGGTTGGGACTAGCGGGAGGCACCGGGGAGCTGTTTTTT.

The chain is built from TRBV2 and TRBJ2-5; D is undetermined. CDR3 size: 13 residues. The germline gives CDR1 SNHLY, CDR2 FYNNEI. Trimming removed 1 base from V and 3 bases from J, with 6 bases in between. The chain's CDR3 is CASSEEKEETQYF. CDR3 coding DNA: TGTGCCAGCAGTGAAGAGAAGGAAGAGACCCAGTACTTC.

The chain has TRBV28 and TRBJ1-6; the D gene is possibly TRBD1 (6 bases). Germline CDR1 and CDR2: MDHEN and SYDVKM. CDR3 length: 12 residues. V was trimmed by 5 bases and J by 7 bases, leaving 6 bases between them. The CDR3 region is CASSGQNSPLHF. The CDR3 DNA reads TGTGCCAGCAGTGGACAGAATTCACCCCTCCACTTT.

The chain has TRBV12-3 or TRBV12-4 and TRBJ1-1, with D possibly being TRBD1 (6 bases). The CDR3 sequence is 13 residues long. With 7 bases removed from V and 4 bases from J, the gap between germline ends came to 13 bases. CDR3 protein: CASTLTGRTEAFF. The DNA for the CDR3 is TGTGCCAGCACCCTCACAGGGCGCACTGAAGCTTTCTTT.

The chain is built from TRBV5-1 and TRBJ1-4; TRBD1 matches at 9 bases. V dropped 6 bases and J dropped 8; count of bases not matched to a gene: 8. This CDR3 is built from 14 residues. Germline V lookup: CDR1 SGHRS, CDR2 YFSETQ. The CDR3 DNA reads TGCGCCAGCATAGGGGGGACAGGGAAAGAAAAACTGTTTTTT. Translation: CASIGGTGKEKLFF.

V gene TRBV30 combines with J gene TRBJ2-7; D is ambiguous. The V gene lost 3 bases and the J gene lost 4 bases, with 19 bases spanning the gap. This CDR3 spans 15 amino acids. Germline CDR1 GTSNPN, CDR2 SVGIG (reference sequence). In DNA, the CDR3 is TGTGCCTGGAGCGACGGAACCGCCAGTCCGTACGAGCAGTACTTC. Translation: CAWSDGTASPYEQYF.

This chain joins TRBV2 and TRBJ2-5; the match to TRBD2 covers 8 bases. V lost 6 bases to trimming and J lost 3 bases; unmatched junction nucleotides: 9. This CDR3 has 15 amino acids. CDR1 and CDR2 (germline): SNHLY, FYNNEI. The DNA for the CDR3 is TGTGCCAGCAGCTCCCAACCGGGACTAGAAGAGACCCAGTACTTC. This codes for CASSSQPGLEETQYF.

The CDR3 here is CASSSGGVLTGELFF. The CDR3 DNA reads as TGCGCCAGCAGCTCCGGGGGGGTTCTCACCGGGGAGCTGTTTTTT. The chain has TRBV5-1 and TRBJ2-2; 8 nucleotides align to TRBD2. CDR1 and CDR2 from the germline V gene are SGHRS and YFSETQ. V gave up 3 bases and J gave up 4 bases; unmatched junction bases: 5. The CDR3 totals 15 residues.

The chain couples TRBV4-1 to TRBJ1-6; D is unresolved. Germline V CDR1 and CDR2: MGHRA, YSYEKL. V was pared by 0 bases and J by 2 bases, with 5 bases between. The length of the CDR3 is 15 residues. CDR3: CASSQEETYNSPLHF. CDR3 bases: TGCGCCAGCAGCCAAGAAGAGACCTATAATTCACCCCTCCACTTT.

CDR3 in DNA: TGTGCCAGCAGCTTAGAGATAAACACCGGGGAGCTGTTTTTT. Encoded protein: CASSLEINTGELFF. This chain uses TRBV11-2 with TRBJ2-2; D call uncertain. CDR3 length: 14 residues. Looked up from germline, CDR1 is SGHAT and CDR2 is FQNNGV. Trimming stripped 0 bases from V and 2 bases from J, with 4 bases between.

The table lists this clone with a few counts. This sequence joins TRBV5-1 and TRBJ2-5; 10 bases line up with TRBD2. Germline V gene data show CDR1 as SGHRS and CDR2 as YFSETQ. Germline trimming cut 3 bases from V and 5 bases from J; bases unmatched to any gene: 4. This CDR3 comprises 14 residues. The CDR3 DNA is TGCGCCAGCAGCTCTCTAGCGGGGGCGGAGACCCAGTACTTC. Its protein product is CASSSLAGAETQYF.

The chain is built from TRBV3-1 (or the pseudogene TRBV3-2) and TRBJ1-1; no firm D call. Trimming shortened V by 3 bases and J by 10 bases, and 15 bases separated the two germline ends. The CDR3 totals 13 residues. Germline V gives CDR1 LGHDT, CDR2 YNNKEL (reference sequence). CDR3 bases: TGTGCCAGCAGCCAGCTAACCACCGAGGGAGCTTTCTTT. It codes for CASSQLTTEGAFF.

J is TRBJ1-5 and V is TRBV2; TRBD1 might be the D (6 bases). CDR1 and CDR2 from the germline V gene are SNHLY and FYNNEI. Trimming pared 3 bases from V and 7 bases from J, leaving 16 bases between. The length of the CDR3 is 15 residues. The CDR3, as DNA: TGTGCCAGCAGTGAGGGCCGTAGGGGACAACAGCCCCAGCATTTT. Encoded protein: CASSEGRRGQQPQHF.

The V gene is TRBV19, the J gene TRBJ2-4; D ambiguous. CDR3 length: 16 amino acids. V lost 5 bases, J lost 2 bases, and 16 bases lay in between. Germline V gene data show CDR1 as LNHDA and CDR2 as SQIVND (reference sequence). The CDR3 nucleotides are TGTGCCAGTAGTCCTCGGACCCTGGGGACCAAAAACATTCAGTACTTC. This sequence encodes CASSPRTLGTKNIQYF.

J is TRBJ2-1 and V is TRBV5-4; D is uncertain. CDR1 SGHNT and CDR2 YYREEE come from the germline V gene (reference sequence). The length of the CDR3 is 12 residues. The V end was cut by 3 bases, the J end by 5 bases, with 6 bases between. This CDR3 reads CASSWDDNEQFF. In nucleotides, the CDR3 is TGTGCCAGCAGCTGGGATGACAATGAGCAGTTCTTC.